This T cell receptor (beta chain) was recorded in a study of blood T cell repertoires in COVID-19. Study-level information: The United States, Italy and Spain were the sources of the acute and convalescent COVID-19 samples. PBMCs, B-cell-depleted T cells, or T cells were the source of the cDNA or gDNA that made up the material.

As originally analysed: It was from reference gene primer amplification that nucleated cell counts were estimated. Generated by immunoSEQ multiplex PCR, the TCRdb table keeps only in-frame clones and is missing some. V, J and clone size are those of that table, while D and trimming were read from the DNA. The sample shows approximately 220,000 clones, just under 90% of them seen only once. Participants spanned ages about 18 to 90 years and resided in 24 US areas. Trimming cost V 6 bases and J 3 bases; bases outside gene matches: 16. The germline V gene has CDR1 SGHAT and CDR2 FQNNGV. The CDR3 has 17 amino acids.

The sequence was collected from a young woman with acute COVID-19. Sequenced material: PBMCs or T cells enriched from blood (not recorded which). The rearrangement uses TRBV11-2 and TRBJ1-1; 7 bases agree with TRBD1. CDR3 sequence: CASRPEMRGQGYTEAFF. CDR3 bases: TGTGCCAGCAGACCCGAGATGAGGGGGCAAGGGTACACTGAAGCTTTCTTT. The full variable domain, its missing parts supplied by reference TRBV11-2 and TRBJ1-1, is EAGVAQSPRYKIIEKRQSVAFWCNPISGHATLYWYQQILGQGPKLLIQFQNNGVVDDSQLPKDRFSAERLKGVDSTLKIQPAKLEDSAVYLCASRPEMRGQGYTEAFFGQGTRLTVV.